These 16 T cell receptor beta chains share one sample of origin, sequenced in a study of cytomegalovirus exposure and HLA in healthy donors. Use of 60 Vbeta and 13 Jbeta primers characterized the PCR. Libraries were prepared by immunoSEQ multiplex PCR; TCRdb keeps only in-frame clonotypes and omits some of them. The top ten hold about 4.3% of the sample, which has 140,000 or so clones, over 70% seen once. Input material: PBMCs. Receptor source: a man aged 40-50 years in good health and CMV-seronegative.

This chain links TRBV7-2 with TRBJ2-7; 10 nucleotides line up with TRBD2. Trimming took 5 bases from V and 0 from J; bases not matched to a gene: 4. The germline CDR1 and CDR2 sequences are SGHTA and FQGNSA. The CDR3 has 15 amino acids. The CDR3 DNA sequence: TGTGCCAGCAGCGAAACTAGCGGGGTCTCCTACGAGCAGTACTTC. This sequence encodes CASSETSGVSYEQYF.

This clone has more than one count but fewer than ten. The chain has TRBV7-9 and TRBJ2-5, with D possibly TRBD1 on 5 matching bases. The CDR3 sequence is 13 residues long. V lost 6 bases to trimming and J lost 5 bases, with 13 bases between them. The germline V gene has CDR1 SEHNR and CDR2 FQNEAQ (reference sequence). In DNA form, the CDR3 reads TGTGCCAGCAGTCCTAAGGGGCCTGAGACCCAGTACTTC. Translating it yields CASSPKGPETQYF.

This clone was observed a single time. V and J are TRBV27 and TRBJ2-1, with 10 bases that match TRBD2. Germline CDR1 is MNHEY and CDR2 is SMNVEV (reference sequence). The length of the CDR3 is 17 residues. V shed 0 bases, J shed 7 bases, and the junction held 9 bases outside the gene matches. The chain's CDR3 is CASSLSMGRAGGNEQFF. In DNA form, the CDR3 reads TGTGCCAGCAGTTTATCTATGGGGCGAGCGGGGGGGAATGAGCAGTTCTTC.

The chain has TRBV5-1 and TRBJ1-2; 7 bases fit TRBD1. The V and J ends lost 7 bases and 7 bases, in that order; junction bases with no gene match: 13. CDR3 length: 14 residues. Per germline, CDR1 SGHRS and CDR2 YFSETQ. Here the CDR3 reads CASGPRTGIGGYTF. CDR3 nucleotide sequence: TGCGCCAGCGGTCCAAGGACAGGTATAGGTGGCTACACCTTC.

The J gene is TRBJ2-5, the V gene TRBV18; D might be TRBD1 (5 bases). CDR1 KGHSH and CDR2 LQKENI come from the germline V gene. Trimming cost V 5 bases and J 3 bases, with 7 bases left between them. This CDR3 has 12 residues. This CDR3 reads CASSTTEETQYF. CDR3 DNA: TGTGCCAGCTCAACGACAGAAGAGACCCAGTACTTC.

V gene TRBV7-9 combines with J gene TRBJ1-6; TRBD1 matches at 7 bases. CDR1 SEHNR and CDR2 FQNEAQ come from the germline V gene (reference sequence). J gave up 9 bases and V 1 base, and 6 bases lay outside the gene matches. The CDR3 contains 15 residues. CDR3 residues: CASSLVKGAPSPLHF. CDR3 DNA: TGTGCCAGCAGCTTAGTTAAGGGGGCCCCTTCACCCCTCCACTTT.

The rearrangement joins TRBV7-9 to TRBJ1-4; tentative D call: TRBD1 (6 bases). Germline CDR1 is SEHNR and CDR2 is FQNEAQ (reference sequence). The CDR3 is 18 amino acids. V was pared by 5 bases and J by 3 bases, with 22 bases between. CDR3 sequence: CASSRRLTGRGSNEKLFF. DNA for the CDR3: TGTGCCAGCAGCCGAAGACTCACAGGGAGAGGTTCTAATGAAAAACTGTTTTTT.

The chain carries TRBV29-1 and TRBJ2-7; D is uncertain. The germline V and J ends were trimmed by 4 bases and 1 base, with 8 bases remaining between them. In germline, CDR1 is SQVTM, CDR2 ANQGSEA. CDR3 size: 12 residues. The CDR3 DNA is TGCAGCGTTGTAGGCAGGTCCTACGAGCAGTACTTC. Translation: CSVVGRSYEQYF.

The chain carries TRBV6-1 and TRBJ1-6; TRBD1 matches 9 bases. In germline, CDR1 is MNHNS, CDR2 SASEGT. With 6 bases clipped from V and 7 bases from J, the junction kept 7 bases outside the gene matches. The CDR3 covers 15 residues. This CDR3 reads CASRGQGLGNSPLHF. CDR3 sequence (DNA): TGTGCCAGCAGGGGACAGGGTCTCGGCAATTCACCCCTCCACTTT.

This chain connects TRBV2 to TRBJ2-7; weak D call: TRBD1 (6 bases). The CDR3 has 13 amino acids. Trimming removed 9 bases from V and 6 bases from J, with 18 bases in between. Germline V gene data show CDR1 as SNHLY and CDR2 as FYNNEI. The CDR3 sequence: CARTGSRGGEQYF. CDR3 nucleotides: TGTGCCAGGACGGGGTCCCGAGGGGGCGAGCAGTACTTC.

As to this clone: Relative to the germline gene, one junction end is altered; a read error may explain this. Other DNA sequences from this sample encode an identical CDR3 as well. The genes are TRBV9 and TRBJ1-6; 7 bases match TRBD1. Germline loops: CDR1 SGDLS, CDR2 YYNGEE. There are 15 residues in the CDR3. CDR3 loop: CASSARGFWNSPLHF. In DNA form, the CDR3 reads TGTGCCAGCAGCGCCAGGGGGTTTTGGAATTCCCCCCTCCACTTT.

Points on this clone: The sample contains more than one DNA sequence encoding this CDR3. The chain has TRBV27 and TRBJ1-6; maybe TRBD1 (5 bases). Trimming removed 6 bases from V and 3 bases from J, with 12 bases in between. The germline CDR1 and CDR2 sequences are MNHEY and SMNVEV (reference sequence). The CDR3 is 15 amino acids. The chain's CDR3 is CASSPWGVYNSPLHF. The CDR3 nucleotides are TGTGCCAGCAGCCCTTGGGGCGTCTATAATTCACCCCTCCACTTT.

This clone was detected only once. The J gene is TRBJ2-7, the V gene TRBV6-6; D might be TRBD1 (6 bases). Germline V CDR1 and CDR2: MNHNY, SVGAGI (reference sequence). The CDR3 is 14 residues long. Trimming stripped 7 bases from V and 7 bases from J, with 20 bases between. CDR3 protein: CASTSLRGPREQYF. In nucleotides, the CDR3 is TGTGCCAGCACCTCCCTCAGGGGACCTAGGGAGCAGTACTTC.

The rearrangement uses TRBV19 and TRBJ2-3, with a possible D match to TRBD2 (5 bases). The CDR3 length is 12 residues. Germline CDR1 is LNHDA and CDR2 is SQIVND (reference sequence). Trimming removed 3 bases from V and 10 bases from J, with 11 bases in between. In nucleotides, the CDR3 is TGTGCCAGTAGTATGGGCCCGGAGGCGCAGTATTTT. Translated, it gives CASSMGPEAQYF.

The chain combines TRBV11-2 with TRBJ1-6, with 7 positions matching TRBD1. Looked up from germline, CDR1 is SGHAT and CDR2 is FQNNGV. The CDR3 is 16 amino acids. Germline trimming cut 5 bases from V and 8 bases from J; bases unmatched to any gene: 12. CDR3 DNA: TGTGCCAGCAGCCCCGACAGGGCTTGGGGGGATTCACCCCTCCACTTT. Its protein product is CASSPDRAWGDSPLHF.

This clone was picked up one time. The chain has TRBV7-9 and TRBJ2-7; unclear D gene. The germline CDR1 and CDR2 sequences are SEHNR and FQNEAQ (reference sequence). V lost 2 bases and J 3 bases, leaving 14 bases between the germline ends. This CDR3 comprises 15 residues. The CDR3 is CASSLSSTLVYEQYF. The CDR3 region has the DNA TGTGCCAGCAGCTTATCGAGCACGTTAGTCTACGAGCAGTACTTC.